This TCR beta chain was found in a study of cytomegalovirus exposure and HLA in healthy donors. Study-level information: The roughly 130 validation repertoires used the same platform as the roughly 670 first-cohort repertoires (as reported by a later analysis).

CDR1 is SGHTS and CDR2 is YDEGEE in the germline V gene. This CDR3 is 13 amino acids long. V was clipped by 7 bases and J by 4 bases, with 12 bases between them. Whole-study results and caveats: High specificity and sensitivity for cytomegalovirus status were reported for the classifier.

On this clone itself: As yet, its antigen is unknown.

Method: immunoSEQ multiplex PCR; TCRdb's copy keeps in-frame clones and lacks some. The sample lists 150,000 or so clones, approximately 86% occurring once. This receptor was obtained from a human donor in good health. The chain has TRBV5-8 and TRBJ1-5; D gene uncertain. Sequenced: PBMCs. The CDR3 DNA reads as TGTGCCAGCGACTCCCCCCTGAATCAGCCCCAGCATTTT. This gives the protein CASDSPLNQPQHF.